These 24 T cell receptor beta chains were all obtained from the same sample, sequenced in a study of spatial heterogeneity in lung cancer. TCRdb reprocessed the 5' RACE reads via MiXCR and lists one record per CDR3 protein. The profile shows 40,000 to 45,000 distinct CDR3 sequences, 12% to 15% of them singletons. Regarding time point: sample taken at primary tumor resection. Specimen: PBMCs, collected at surgery. The receptors come from a male donor with early-stage non-small cell lung cancer.

The V and J genes are TRBV20-1 and TRBJ2-1; D assignment may be TRBD1 or TRBD2 (6 bases each). The CDR3 runs to 15 residues. CDR1 is DFQATT and CDR2 is SNEGSKA in the germline V gene (reference sequence). The germline V and J ends were trimmed by 0 bases and 2 bases, with 11 bases remaining between them. Here the CDR3 reads CSARDPGGPYNEQFF. Here the CDR3 DNA reads TGCAGTGCTAGAGATCCTGGGGGGCCCTACAATGAGCAGTTCTTC.

This clonotype was counted many times. This chain uses TRBV7-2 with TRBJ2-1; unclear D gene. Germline V gene data show CDR1 as SGHTA and CDR2 as FQGNSA. With 8 bases removed from V and 6 bases from J, the gap between germline ends came to 17 bases. This CDR3 region has 14 residues. The CDR3 protein is CASSIVRSRNEQFF. In DNA, the CDR3 is TGTGCCAGCTCTATAGTCCGTAGCCGCAATGAGCAGTTCTTC.

Many counts were recorded for this clonotype. The genes are TRBV9 and TRBJ2-3; D unclear. The ends were cut back, 4 bases at V and 0 bases at J, with 9 bases in the middle. The germline CDR1 and CDR2 sequences are SGDLS and YYNGEE. The CDR3 consists of 14 residues. The CDR3 region has the DNA TGTGCCAGCAGCCCTCGGTCGAGCACAGATACGCAGTATTTT. Translation gives CASSPRSSTDTQYF.

The table lists this clonotype with a few counts. This rearrangement joins TRBV28 to TRBJ1-1, with 11 bases fitting TRBD1. Germline CDR1 MDHEN, CDR2 SYDVKM. V trimming: 4 bases; J trimming: 3 bases; junction bases outside the gene matches: 1. The CDR3 is 14 amino acids. In DNA form, the CDR3 reads TGTGCCAGCAGTTCGGGACAGGGGGACACTGAAGCTTTCTTT. Its protein product is CASSSGQGDTEAFF.

This clonotype was detected many times. The gene calls are TRBV7-2 and TRBJ1-4; no clear D gene. Trimming pared 1 base from V and 8 bases from J, leaving 11 bases between. CDR1 and CDR2 from the germline V gene are SGHTA and FQGNSA. The length of the CDR3 is 14 residues. This CDR3 is CASSLERAPEKLFF. The CDR3 nucleotides are TGTGCCAGCAGCTTAGAAAGGGCCCCCGAAAAACTGTTTTTT.

V gene TRBV12-3 or TRBV12-4 combines with J gene TRBJ2-3; D perhaps matches TRBD1 (5 bases). The ends were cut back, 3 bases at V and 3 bases at J, with 7 bases in the middle. This CDR3 region has 13 residues. The CDR3 region is CASSFQGTDTQYF. In DNA, the CDR3 is TGTGCCAGCAGTTTTCAGGGTACAGATACGCAGTATTTT.

This clonotype was recorded a few times. The chain joins TRBV9 to TRBJ2-2; no definite D call. The CDR3 length is 14 residues. Per the germline V gene, CDR1 is SGDLS and CDR2 is YYNGEE. Trimming left V 3 bases short and J 7 bases short, with 13 bases between. The CDR3 DNA reads TGTGCCAGCAGCGCTATTCTATCAGGCGGGGAGCTGTTTTTT. As protein: CASSAILSGGELFF.

V usage is TRBV2 and J usage is TRBJ2-3; 11 bases are shared with TRBD2. The CDR3 covers 17 residues. J was trimmed by 2 bases and V by 4 bases; bases with no gene match: 8. Germline V gene data show CDR1 as SNHLY and CDR2 as FYNNEI. The CDR3, as DNA: TGTGCCAGCAGTGCCCGAGCTAGCGGGGGGATCACAGATACGCAGTATTTT. It yields the protein CASSARASGGITDTQYF. Full variable domain (rest looked up from reference TRBV2 and TRBJ2-3): EPEVTQTPSHQVTQMGQEVILRCVPISNHLYFYWYRQILGQKVEFLVSFYNNEISEKSEIFDDQFSVERPDGSNFTLKIRSTKLEDSAMYFCASSARASGGITDTQYFGPGTRLTVL.

V and J are TRBV20-1 and TRBJ1-1, with TRBD1 identical over 7 bases. Germline V CDR1 and CDR2: DFQATT, SNEGSKA (reference sequence). The CDR3 runs to 13 residues. The V and J ends lost 3 bases and 11 bases, in that order; junction bases with no gene match: 12. The CDR3, as DNA: TGCAGTGCTAGCCAGGGGGGTGGAAGTTCGGCTTTCTTT. Translating gives CSASQGGGSSAFF.

The sample holds many counts of this clonotype. The chain has TRBV5-5 and TRBJ2-1; D tentatively reads TRBD1 or TRBD2 (5 bases each). The CDR3 length is 12 residues. Germline V gene data show CDR1 as SGHKS and CDR2 as YYEKEE (reference sequence). With 2 bases removed from V and 9 bases from J, the gap between germline ends came to 9 bases. The CDR3 here is CASSFLGVEQFF. The CDR3 DNA follows: TGTGCCAGCAGCTTCCTGGGGGTTGAGCAGTTCTTC.

In its sample, this clonotype is medium-sized. This rearrangement joins TRBV29-1 to TRBJ2-1; D gene unclear. Trimming removed 4 bases from V and 9 bases from J, with 16 bases in between. This CDR3 is built from 13 residues. Germline values: CDR1 SQVTM, CDR2 ANQGSEA. CDR3: CSVGTTWGTEQFF. The CDR3 coding sequence is TGCAGCGTTGGCACGACTTGGGGAACTGAGCAGTTCTTC.

CDR3 sequence: CASSPGTGSTDTQYF. CDR3 nucleotides: TGTGCCAGCAGCCCCGGGACAGGGTCCACAGATACGCAGTATTTT. The genes are TRBV7-6 and TRBJ2-3; 9 positions match TRBD1. CDR1 is SGHVS, CDR2 FNYEAQ, per germline. V trimming: 5 bases; J trimming: 2 bases; junction bases outside the gene matches: 5. This CDR3 spans 15 amino acids.

This chain joins TRBV29-1 and TRBJ2-1; D perhaps matches TRBD1 (6 bases). Trimming stripped 4 bases from V and 5 bases from J, with 6 bases between. The germline V gene has CDR1 SQVTM and CDR2 ANQGSEA. The CDR3 length is 11 residues. The chain's CDR3 is CSVGDNNEQFF. CDR3 bases: TGCAGCGTTGGGGACAACAATGAGCAGTTCTTC.

The V gene is TRBV29-1, the J gene TRBJ1-5; 7 bases map to TRBD1. The CDR3 length is 14 residues. V was pared by 5 bases and J by 3 bases, with 7 bases of the junction left unmatched. Germline loops: CDR1 SQVTM, CDR2 ANQGSEA. The CDR3 loop is CSVITTGYNQPQHF. The CDR3 region has the DNA TGCAGCGTTATTACGACAGGGTACAATCAGCCCCAGCATTTT.

A few counts support this clonotype. V usage is TRBV14 and J usage is TRBJ2-1; TRBD1 matches at 7 bases. Germline values: CDR1 SGHDN, CDR2 FVKESK. CDR3 length: 15 residues. V shed 3 bases and J 4 bases; nucleotides not matched to a gene: 6. DNA of the CDR3: TGTGCCAGCAGCCATCCCGGGACAGAGTACAATGAGCAGTTCTTC. It specifies CASSHPGTEYNEQFF.

V gene TRBV21-1 combines with J gene TRBJ2-5; the tabulated D call, TRBD1, remains unverified against the DNA. TRBV21-1 is termed a pseudogene. The CDR3 has 14 amino acids. The CDR3 nucleotides read TGTGTCAGCAGCCTCAGGACATCCCTGTTGACCCAGTACTTC. Protein sequence: CVSSLRTSLLTQYF.

This clonotype was counted many times. The rearrangement links TRBV9 to TRBJ1-6; no clear D gene. The CDR3 has 13 amino acids. Germline values: CDR1 SGDLS, CDR2 YYNGEE. Trimming left V 0 bases short and J 10 bases short, with 8 bases between. CDR3 sequence reads: CASSVEYESPLHF. The DNA of the CDR3 is TGTGCCAGCAGCGTAGAATACGAATCACCCCTCCACTTT.

A note on this clonotype: Germline and junction disagree at one end, which may indicate a read error. This chain links TRBV10-1 with TRBJ1-1; D is uncertain. Germline assignment: CDR1 WNHNN and CDR2 SYGVQD (reference sequence). The CDR3 is made up of 11 amino acids. CDR3 DNA: TGCGCCAGCAGTCTTGGGCGTGAAGCTTACTTT. It translates to CASSLGREAYF.

This clonotype was picked up many times. J is TRBJ1-1 and V is TRBV7-2; D is undetermined. Trimming shortened V by 1 base and J by 5 bases, and 11 bases separated the two germline ends. Germline V gives CDR1 SGHTA, CDR2 FQGNSA. The CDR3 has 14 residues. DNA of the CDR3: TGTGCCAGCAGCTTAGGTCGGCGGGTGACTGAAGCTTTCTTT. It codes for CASSLGRRVTEAFF.

The chain is built from TRBV29-1 and TRBJ2-5; D perhaps matches TRBD2 (5 bases). Germline V gene sequence: CDR1 SQVTM, CDR2 ANQGSEA. The CDR3 sequence is 13 residues long. The ends were cut back, 8 bases at V and 2 bases at J, with 15 bases in the middle. This CDR3 reads CSLTDWKQETQYF. The CDR3 bases are TGCAGCCTCACGGACTGGAAACAAGAGACCCAGTACTTC.

The table lists this clonotype with a few counts. This rearrangement joins TRBV10-3 to TRBJ1-1; possible D gene TRBD1, 5 bases. V lost 10 bases, J lost 3 bases, and 15 bases lay in between. This CDR3 has 13 amino acids. Germline loops: CDR1 ENHRY, CDR2 SYGVKD. The CDR3 DNA sequence: TGTGCCAACCGCCGGGACGAGGACACTGAAGCTTTCTTT. Protein product: CANRRDEDTEAFF.

This chain joins TRBV2 and TRBJ2-7; TRBD1 matches at 10 bases. The trim removed 10 bases at V and 3 bases at J, leaving 9 bases unmatched. The CDR3 sequence is 14 residues long. The germline V gene has CDR1 SNHLY and CDR2 FYNNEI. The CDR3 spells CATSRGQGIYEQYF. The CDR3 nucleotides read TGTGCCACCAGCCGGGGACAGGGGATCTACGAGCAGTACTTC. The full variable domain, in which reference TRBV2 and TRBJ2-7 provide the parts outside the CDR3, is EPEVTQTPSHQVTQMGQEVILRCVPISNHLYFYWYRQILGQKVEFLVSFYNNEISEKSEIFDDQFSVERPDGSNFTLKIRSTKLEDSAMYFCATSRGQGIYEQYFGPGTRLTVT.

The rearrangement uses TRBV10-2 and TRBJ1-4; D may be TRBD1 (5 bases). Trimming cost V 4 bases and J 1 base, with 13 bases left between them. The CDR3 sequence is 16 residues long. Germline CDR1 WSHSY, CDR2 SAAADI. CDR3 nucleotides: TGCGCCAGCAGTGCCCCTGACGGGGGAACTAATGAAAAACTGTTTTTT. This sequence encodes CASSAPDGGTNEKLFF.

In its sample, this clonotype was seen a few times. The V call is TRBV5-6, the J call TRBJ1-4; 7 bases align to TRBD1. Germline loops: CDR1 SGHDT, CDR2 YYEEEE. The V and J ends lost 4 bases and 7 bases, in that order; junction bases with no gene match: 10. The length of the CDR3 is 15 residues. CDR3 loop: CASSRRQGPGEKLFF. CDR3 bases: TGTGCCAGCAGCCGAAGACAGGGACCGGGTGAAAAACTGTTTTTT.